These 23 T cell receptor beta chains share one sample of origin, sequenced in a study of cytomegalovirus exposure and HLA in healthy donors. PCR involved 60 Vbeta and 13 Jbeta primers. Sequencing was performed with immunoSEQ multiplex PCR; in TCRdb, only in-frame clones are kept and a portion is missing. In the table there are some 65,000 clones, 62% of which are singletons. The source material was PBMCs. Every receptor here comes from a man aged 25 to 40 in good health and CMV-seronegative.

The chain recombines TRBV6-1 with TRBJ1-5; D unclear. The germline V and J ends were trimmed by 6 bases and 3 bases, with 15 bases remaining between them. The CDR3 extends over 15 amino acids. The germline gives CDR1 MNHNS, CDR2 SASEGT. CDR3 in DNA: TGTGCCAGCAGAGAGGGTCAGAACATCAATCAGCCCCAGCATTTT. Protein: CASREGQNINQPQHF.

This clone was found a few times. The chain recombines TRBV6-5 with TRBJ2-7; D is unclear. Germline CDR1 MNHEY, CDR2 SVGAGI. The V gene lost 2 bases and the J gene lost 6 bases, with 11 bases spanning the gap. The CDR3 consists of 13 residues. The CDR3 protein is CASSYLADSEQYF. The CDR3 coding sequence is TGTGCCAGCAGTTACCTGGCAGACTCCGAGCAGTACTTC.

The rearrangement uses TRBV27 and TRBJ1-4; no definite D call. The CDR3 length is 13 residues. V was pared by 8 bases and J by 5 bases, with 12 bases between. Germline CDR1 and CDR2: MNHEY and SMNVEV (reference sequence). CDR3 DNA: TGTGCCAGCCGCCGACAAAGGAATGAAAAACTGTTTTTT. This sequence encodes CASRRQRNEKLFF.

The chain links TRBV6-5 to TRBJ1-5; TRBD1 aligns across 7 bases. This CDR3 is 13 amino acids long. Germline CDR1 MNHEY, CDR2 SVGAGI. Trimming removed 6 bases from V and 5 bases from J; junction bases left unmatched: 4. The chain's CDR3 is CASSRTGYQPQHF. The CDR3 DNA follows: TGTGCCAGCAGCCGGACAGGCTATCAGCCCCAGCATTTT.

The V gene is TRBV2, the J gene TRBJ2-7; 7 bases are a match to TRBD1. Germline CDR1 and CDR2: SNHLY and FYNNEI. This CDR3 comprises 13 residues. Trimming cost V 11 bases and J 2 bases; bases outside gene matches: 9. For the CDR3, the DNA is TGTGCCGCGGCTAGGGACAGCCCCTACGAGCAGTACTTC. It yields the protein CAAARDSPYEQYF. Looking up the rest from reference TRBV2 and TRBJ2-7 gives the full variable domain: EPEVTQTPSHQVTQMGQEVILRCVPISNHLYFYWYRQILGQKVEFLVSFYNNEISEKSEIFDDQFSVERPDGSNFTLKIRSTKLEDSAMYFCAAARDSPYEQYFGPGTRLTVT.

The CDR3 DNA sequence: TGCGCCAGCAGCTTCCAGGGGAATGAGCAGTTCTTC. As protein: CASSFQGNEQFF. This chain links TRBV5-1 with TRBJ2-1, with D perhaps TRBD1 (6 bases). V gave up 2 bases and J gave up 7 bases, with 7 bases separating them. CDR1 and CDR2 (germline): SGHRS, YFSETQ. The length of the CDR3 is 12 residues.

This sequence joins TRBV23-1 and TRBJ2-7, with 11 bases aligning to TRBD1. TRBV23-1 is designated an ORF whose function remains uncertain. There are 15 residues in the CDR3. With 2 bases clipped from V and 9 bases from J, the junction kept 9 bases outside the gene matches. The chain's CDR3 is CASSQPWDRGEWQYF. The DNA for the CDR3 is TGCGCCAGCAGTCAACCTTGGGACAGGGGGGAATGGCAGTACTTC.

This clone was seen a few times. The gene calls are TRBV5-8 and TRBJ2-1; 8 nucleotides match TRBD1. Germline V CDR1 and CDR2: SGHTS, YDEGEE. The CDR3 is 16 residues long. After removal of 4 bases from V and 5 bases from J, the junction contained 11 bases not matched to a gene. This CDR3 is CASSRRTGQADNEQFF. The CDR3, as DNA: TGTGCCAGCAGCCGTAGGACGGGACAGGCTGACAATGAGCAGTTCTTC.

The CDR3 protein is CASSVDWIPQETQYF. For the CDR3, the DNA is TGTGCCAGCAGTGTCGACTGGATTCCTCAAGAGACCCAGTACTTC. The chain joins TRBV6-6 to TRBJ2-5, with D unclear. V dropped 5 bases and J dropped 2 bases, with 15 bases sitting between them. The CDR3 is 15 amino acids. The V gene's germline CDR1 is MNHNY and CDR2 SVGAGI (reference sequence).

The gene calls are TRBV9 and TRBJ2-7; a possible D gene is TRBD2 (5 bases). The CDR3 contains 15 residues. Germline values: CDR1 SGDLS, CDR2 YYNGEE. V was clipped by 2 bases and J by 4 bases, with 16 bases between them. CDR3 coding DNA: TGTGCCAGCAGCGTCGGGAAGGGAATTACTTACGAGCAGTACTTC. This codes for CASSVGKGITYEQYF.

For this clone: Other nucleotide sequences from this sample produce the same CDR3. The V gene is TRBV29-1, the J gene TRBJ2-5, with 9 bases identical to TRBD2. There are 13 residues in the CDR3. Germline V gene lookup returns CDR1 SQVTM and CDR2 ANQGSEA. Losses at the gene ends were 5 bases for V and 3 bases for J; bases not matched to a gene: 4. This chain's CDR3 is CSVRGGGEETQYF. The CDR3, as DNA: TGCAGCGTTCGGGGCGGGGGGGAAGAGACCCAGTACTTC.

V is TRBV6-6 and J is TRBJ2-7; 10 bases align to TRBD1. The V and J ends lost 7 bases and 4 bases, in that order; junction bases with no gene match: 7. This CDR3 region has 14 residues. The germline V gene encodes CDR1 MNHNY and CDR2 SVGAGI (reference sequence). CDR3 nucleotide sequence: TGTGCCAGCACTCGGGACAGGGGTAGTTACGAGCAGTACTTC. This translates into CASTRDRGSYEQYF.

This clone was recorded a few times. V and J are TRBV5-1 and TRBJ2-7, with TRBD2 matching 15 bases. The length of the CDR3 is 16 residues. Trimming removed 4 bases from V and 4 bases from J; junction bases left unmatched: 6. The germline V gene encodes CDR1 SGHRS and CDR2 YFSETQ. The CDR3 region is CASSQGTSGGFYEQYF. Here the CDR3 DNA reads TGCGCCAGCAGCCAGGGGACTAGCGGGGGGTTTTACGAGCAGTACTTC.

This chain uses TRBV6-5 with TRBJ2-2; 10 positions agree with TRBD1. After removal of 2 bases from V and 8 bases from J, the junction contained 2 bases not matched to a gene. CDR3 length: 14 amino acids. CDR1 and CDR2 (germline): MNHEY, SVGAGI. CDR3 sequence reads: CASSYGTGDGELFF. CDR3 coding DNA: TGTGCCAGCAGTTACGGGACAGGGGATGGGGAGCTGTTTTTT.

The chain uses TRBV7-6 and TRBJ2-1, with no clear D. There are 13 residues in the CDR3. From germline, CDR1 is SGHVS and CDR2 FNYEAQ. Trimming removed 5 bases from V and 8 bases from J, with 13 bases in between. CDR3 residues: CASSRSGLHEQFF. The DNA of the CDR3 is TGTGCCAGCAGCCGGTCGGGTTTACATGAGCAGTTCTTC.

The chain links TRBV6-6 to TRBJ2-2; D possibly corresponds to TRBD1 (6 bases). Trimming pared 6 bases from V and 3 bases from J, leaving 11 bases between. The CDR3 length is 14 residues. The germline CDR1 and CDR2 sequences are MNHNY and SVGAGI (reference sequence). This CDR3 is CASSQDRDTGELFF. CDR3 DNA sequence: TGTGCCAGCAGCCAGGACAGAGACACCGGGGAGCTGTTTTTT.

This clone has only a few counts. The rearrangement joins TRBV11-2 to TRBJ2-2, with 8 bases lining up with TRBD2. The V and J ends lost 4 bases and 1 base, in that order; junction bases with no gene match: 5. The germline V gene has CDR1 SGHAT and CDR2 FQNNGV. CDR3 length equals 16 residues. The CDR3 coding sequence is TGTGCCAGCAGCTCTCCCAGCGGGGGGAACACCGGGGAGCTGTTTTTT. It codes for CASSSPSGGNTGELFF. Drawing the rest from reference TRBV11-2 and TRBJ2-2, the complete variable domain is EAGVAQSPRYKIIEKRQSVAFWCNPISGHATLYWYQQILGQGPKLLIQFQNNGVVDDSQLPKDRFSAERLKGVDSTLKIQPAKLEDSAVYLCASSSPSGGNTGELFFGEGSRLTVL.

The V and J genes are TRBV6-5 and TRBJ1-1, with 8 bases matching TRBD1. V lost 6 bases, J lost 6 bases, and 6 bases stayed unmatched. The CDR3 has 13 amino acids. CDR1 is MNHEY and CDR2 is SVGAGI in the germline V gene. In DNA form, the CDR3 reads TGTGCCAGCAGCCGGACAGGGTGGGCTGAAGCTTTCTTT. Translation: CASSRTGWAEAFF.

The V call is TRBV5-4, the J call TRBJ2-7; possibly TRBD2 for D (6 bases). The CDR3 length is 15 residues. CDR1 is SGHNT and CDR2 is YYREEE in the germline V gene (reference sequence). Between the trimmed V and J ends, which lost 4 bases and 2 bases, there was a span of 16 bases. In nucleotides, the CDR3 is TGTGCCAGCAGCCTGCGGGGCAGCCCAACCTACGAGCAGTACTTC. Translating it yields CASSLRGSPTYEQYF.

The genes are TRBV6-4 and TRBJ2-1; no definite D call. Trimming removed 3 bases at V and 2 bases at J, with 11 bases between. Germline V lookup: CDR1 MRHNA, CDR2 SNTAGT. The CDR3 has 15 amino acids. CDR3 loop: CASSELSAPYNEQFF. In nucleotides, the CDR3 is TGTGCCAGCAGTGAATTGAGCGCTCCCTACAATGAGCAGTTCTTC.

The chain employs TRBV29-1 and TRBJ1-1; D is possibly TRBD1 (5 bases). The CDR3 runs 13 residues. CDR1 and CDR2 from the germline V gene are SQVTM and ANQGSEA. V was clipped by 7 bases and J by 4 bases, with 16 bases between them. This CDR3 is CSAQGGYGTEAFF. CDR3 coding DNA: TGCAGCGCCCAGGGTGGTTATGGCACTGAAGCTTTCTTT. Based on the CDR3 plus reference TRBV29-1 and TRBJ1-1, the full variable domain is SAVISQKPSRDICQRGTSLTIQCQVDSQVTMMFWYRQQPGQSLTLIATANQGSEATYESGFVIDKFPISRPNLTFSTLTVSNMSPEDSSIYLCSAQGGYGTEAFFGQGTRLTVV.

The V gene is TRBV9, the J gene TRBJ1-1; 8 nucleotides line up with TRBD1. In germline, CDR1 is SGDLS, CDR2 YYNGEE. The CDR3 sequence is 14 residues long. The junction had 8 bases not matched to a gene; V was cut back by 4 bases and J by 6 bases. This CDR3 is CASSPAGGGSEAFF. CDR3 in DNA: TGTGCCAGCAGCCCTGCAGGGGGCGGTTCTGAAGCTTTCTTT.

The chain couples TRBV6-5 to TRBJ1-6; 9 bases line up with TRBD1. Per germline, CDR1 MNHEY and CDR2 SVGAGI. The CDR3 length is 16 residues. V lost 0 bases and J lost 10; bases outside the gene matches: 7. CDR3 protein: CASSYSMTGGGSPLHF. For the CDR3, the DNA is TGTGCCAGCAGTTACTCTATGACAGGGGGAGGATCACCCCTCCACTTT.